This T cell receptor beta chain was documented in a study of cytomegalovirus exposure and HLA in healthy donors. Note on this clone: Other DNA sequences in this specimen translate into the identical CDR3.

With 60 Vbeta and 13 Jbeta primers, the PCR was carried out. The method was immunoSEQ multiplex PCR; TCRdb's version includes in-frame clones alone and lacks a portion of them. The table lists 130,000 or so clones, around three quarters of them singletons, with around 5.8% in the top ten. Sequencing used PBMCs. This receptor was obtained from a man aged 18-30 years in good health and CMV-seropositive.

The CDR3 here is CASSSGQGATEAFF. CDR3 coding DNA: TGCGCCAGCAGCTCGGGACAGGGCGCTACTGAAGCTTTCTTT. The V and J genes are TRBV5-1 and TRBJ1-1; TRBD1 matches at 9 bases. The CDR3 is made up of 14 amino acids. Germline V lookup: CDR1 SGHRS, CDR2 YFSETQ. V gave up 3 bases and J gave up 5 bases; unmatched junction bases: 5.